The 30 T cell receptor beta chains below all came from one sample that was sequenced in a study of identical twins (dated by TCRdb to 2016 to 2017). Libraries were prepared through 5' RACE. The run used an Illumina HiSeq 2000. TCRdb took the public reads, trimmed them with fastp at Q25, ran MiXCR for clone calling and kept in-frame beta chains. Rows with one shared CDR3 protein collapse into an entry with the most common genes and DNA. Counted in this sample were about 720,000 distinct CDR3 sequences; about 20% of them appeared once. Clones ranked in the top ten supply less than 15% of the sample. The same sample was also used in a study of T cells expressing NK-cell markers.

Material for sequencing was PBMCs. All receptors derive from a woman between 18 and 29 years old in good health.

This clonotype was recorded a few times. This chain uses TRBV11-2 with TRBJ2-2, with D perhaps TRBD1 (8 bases). The CDR3 extends over 15 amino acids. Germline CDR1 SGHAT, CDR2 FQNNGV. Trimming took 7 bases from V and 3 from J, leaving 15 bases between them. CDR3 in DNA: TGTGCCAGCACAAGCGGGACAGGAGACACCGGGGAGCTGTTTTTT. Translated: CASTSGTGDTGELFF.

This clonotype was counted a few times. The rearrangement links TRBV20-1 to TRBJ1-1; 7 bases map to TRBD1. V was pared by 4 bases and J by 4 bases, with 6 bases of the junction left unmatched. From germline, CDR1 is DFQATT and CDR2 SNEGSKA (reference sequence). The CDR3 extends over 13 amino acids. CDR3 nucleotides: TGCAGTGCTAAACAGGGGACTACCACTGAAGCTTTCTTT. Translating it yields CSAKQGTTTEAFF.

This clonotype was detected ten times or more. This chain links TRBV12-3 or TRBV12-4 with TRBJ2-1; 11 bases line up with TRBD2. CDR3 length: 15 residues. V gave up 6 bases and J gave up 4 bases; unmatched junction bases: 5. The CDR3 region has the DNA TGTGCCAGCAGCCGACTAGCGGGATCATACAATGAGCAGTTCTTC. As protein: CASSRLAGSYNEQFF.

J is TRBJ2-3 and V is TRBV9; D is uncertain. Trimming took 0 bases from V and 3 from J, leaving 11 bases between them. Germline CDR1 and CDR2: SGDLS and YYNGEE. The CDR3 sequence is 15 residues long. CDR3 loop: CASSVAGIKTDTQYF. As DNA, the CDR3 is TGTGCCAGCAGCGTAGCTGGGATCAAGACAGATACGCAGTATTTT.

This clonotype was detected a few times. The chain uses TRBV18 and TRBJ2-7, with D perhaps matching TRBD2 (5 bases). The germline V gene has CDR1 KGHSH and CDR2 LQKENI. V was cut by 0 bases and J by 9 bases, with 12 bases left in between. The CDR3 length is 13 residues. For the CDR3, the DNA is TGTGCCAGCTCACCACCGACGGGATATGGGCAGTACTTC. Its translation: CASSPPTGYGQYF.

This clonotype has just a few counts. The chain has TRBV9 and TRBJ2-7; 8 bases are shared with TRBD1. The junction had 3 bases not matched to a gene; V was cut back by 2 bases and J by 2 bases. The CDR3 spans 14 residues. Germline V gives CDR1 SGDLS, CDR2 YYNGEE. The CDR3 DNA reads TGTGCCAGCAGCGTGACGACAGGGGCCTACGAGCAGTACTTC. This sequence encodes CASSVTTGAYEQYF.

This rearrangement joins TRBV18 to TRBJ2-2; D gene ambiguous. V shed 4 bases and J shed 2 bases, with 8 bases lying between them. The CDR3 contains 14 residues. CDR1 is KGHSH, CDR2 LQKENI, per germline. The CDR3 DNA follows: TGTGCCAGCTCACGGACGGTTAACACCGGGGAGCTGTTTTTT. It is translated as CASSRTVNTGELFF.

The chain couples TRBV7-2 to TRBJ2-3; D unresolved. CDR1 and CDR2 from the germline V gene are SGHTA and FQGNSA. Deletions cut 0 bases from V and 2 bases from J, with 6 bases between. This CDR3 spans 14 amino acids. The DNA for the CDR3 is TGTGCCAGCAGCTTAGCCCCGCCCACAGATACGCAGTATTTT. Encoded protein: CASSLAPPTDTQYF.

J is TRBJ2-7 and V is TRBV12-3 or TRBV12-4; 10 bases match TRBD1. V shed 4 bases, J shed 4 bases, and the junction held 7 bases outside the gene matches. This CDR3 spans 15 amino acids. Written as DNA, the CDR3 is TGTGCCAGCAGTTCCGGGACAGGGGTAATGTACGAGCAGTACTTC. The encoded protein is CASSSGTGVMYEQYF.

The J gene is TRBJ2-7, the V gene TRBV11-2; 9 bases align to TRBD1. V was pared by 2 bases and J by 7 bases, with 15 bases of the junction left unmatched. From germline, CDR1 is SGHAT and CDR2 FQNNGV. This CDR3 comprises 17 residues. CDR3 nucleotides: TGTGCCAGCAGCTTACGTGCATCGGGACAGGGAGGGCAAGAGCAGTACTTC. The encoded protein is CASSLRASGQGGQEQYF.

This clonotype has more than one count but fewer than ten. The V gene is TRBV20-1, the J gene TRBJ2-7; 9 bases are a match to TRBD2. CDR3 size: 12 residues. V lost 3 bases and J lost 6; bases outside the gene matches: 3. Germline V gives CDR1 DFQATT, CDR2 SNEGSKA (reference sequence). CDR3 region: CSASRGGVEQYF. The CDR3, as DNA: TGCAGTGCTAGTCGCGGGGGGGTCGAGCAGTACTTC.

This clonotype was picked up many times. The V and J genes are TRBV7-2 and TRBJ2-1; 13 nucleotides agree with TRBD2. Germline V lookup: CDR1 SGHTA, CDR2 FQGNSA. This CDR3 comprises 14 residues. With V trimmed by 3 bases and J by 9 bases, 2 bases remained unmatched. The CDR3 region is CASSLTSGGTEQFF. The CDR3 nucleotides are TGTGCCAGCAGCTTGACTAGCGGGGGGACTGAGCAGTTCTTC.

This clonotype was recorded a few times. This chain connects TRBV12-3 or TRBV12-4 to TRBJ2-3, with a possible D match to TRBD2 (5 bases). Trimming took off 2 bases at V and 2 bases at J, with 11 bases between the two ends. This CDR3 spans 15 amino acids. The CDR3, as DNA: TGTGCCAGCAGTTTAAGGGTGGGAGCCACAGATACGCAGTATTTT. Translating it yields CASSLRVGATDTQYF.

This clonotype was observed a few times. This CDR3 is CASSLYHPGAGETQYF. The CDR3 region has the DNA TGTGCCAGCAGTTTATATCACCCGGGAGCGGGGGAGACCCAGTACTTC. The rearrangement links TRBV12-3 or TRBV12-4 to TRBJ2-5; 7 bases agree with TRBD2. Unmatched junction bases numbered 11, after V lost 2 bases and J lost 5 bases. The CDR3 has 16 residues.

V usage is TRBV5-6 and J usage is TRBJ2-4; D remains unclear. CDR3 length equals 13 residues. Germline V CDR1 and CDR2: SGHDT, YYEEEE. V was clipped by 1 base and J by 6 bases, with 8 bases between them. The CDR3 DNA is TGTGCCAGCAGCTTGATGTGGAGAAACATTCAGTACTTC. Translating gives CASSLMWRNIQYF.

This clonotype has more than one count but fewer than ten. The J gene is TRBJ2-3, the V gene TRBV20-1; TRBD2 matches at 8 bases. V lost 0 bases and J lost 2; bases outside the gene matches: 4. Germline CDR1 is DFQATT and CDR2 is SNEGSKA (reference sequence). The CDR3 runs 15 residues. The CDR3 region is CSARDSGAYTDTQYF. CDR3 nucleotide sequence: TGCAGTGCTAGAGATAGCGGGGCTTACACAGATACGCAGTATTTT.

V and J are TRBV18 and TRBJ2-5; 8 bases match TRBD2. Germline trimming cut 5 bases from V and 5 bases from J; bases unmatched to any gene: 7. The CDR3 has 14 amino acids. Germline-derived CDR1 and CDR2 are KGHSH and LQKENI. The CDR3 DNA sequence: TGTGCCAGCTCAGACCCCGGACTAGCTGAGACCCAGTACTTC. Translating it yields CASSDPGLAETQYF.

The V call is TRBV12-3 or TRBV12-4, the J call TRBJ2-7, with D perhaps assigned TRBD1 or TRBD2 (6 bases each). The CDR3 runs 14 residues. The V end was cut by 5 bases, the J end by 6 bases, with 17 bases between. As DNA, the CDR3 is TGTGCCAGCAGTCTGAGGGGGGAGGAGGGCGAGCAGTACTTC. It specifies CASSLRGEEGEQYF.

The genes are TRBV24-1 and TRBJ2-3, with D perhaps being TRBD1 or TRBD2 (5 bases each). Trimming removed 0 bases at V and 5 bases at J, with 17 bases between. Looked up from germline, CDR1 is KGHDR and CDR2 is SFDVKD. This CDR3 has 17 residues. The DNA of the CDR3 is TGTGCCACCAGTGATTTGCCCGGGGCTCCGGGCGGAGATACGCAGTATTTT. Residues: CATSDLPGAPGGDTQYF.

This clonotype occurred many times. V usage is TRBV12-3 or TRBV12-4 and J usage is TRBJ2-7; D gene unclear. V lost 2 bases and J lost 2, with 10 bases in between. The CDR3 consists of 14 residues. The DNA of the CDR3 is TGTGCCAGCAGTTTATTGGACGGCGCCTACGAGCAGTACTTC. Translation gives CASSLLDGAYEQYF.

The V and J genes are TRBV20-1 and TRBJ2-7, with D perhaps matching TRBD1 (6 bases). This CDR3 contains 14 residues. Deletions cut 4 bases from V and 3 bases from J, with 16 bases between. Looked up from germline, CDR1 is DFQATT and CDR2 is SNEGSKA (reference sequence). CDR3 DNA: TGCAGTGCTACCCATACCAGGGGTAACTACGAGCAGTACTTC. Translated, it gives CSATHTRGNYEQYF.

V usage is TRBV20-1 and J usage is TRBJ1-5; 9 nucleotides agree with TRBD1. The CDR3 runs 18 residues. The ends lost 0 bases at V and 1 base at J; junction bases unmatched: 10. Germline CDR1 reads DFQATT; CDR2 reads SNEGSKA (reference sequence). CDR3 amino acids: CSARDLGGGQGSNQPQHF. In nucleotides, the CDR3 is TGCAGTGCTAGAGATCTGGGGGGTGGACAGGGGAGCAATCAGCCCCAGCATTTT.

This clonotype has a handful of counts. The chain combines TRBV6-5 with TRBJ2-7, with a possible D match to TRBD2 (6 bases). The CDR3 spans 13 residues. CDR1 and CDR2 from the germline V gene are MNHEY and SVGAGI. Trimming took off 5 bases at V and 3 bases at J, with 11 bases between the two ends. This chain's CDR3 is CASSTGTGYEQYF. CDR3 nucleotides: TGTGCCAGCAGTACTGGGACTGGCTACGAGCAGTACTTC.

The chain combines TRBV4-3 with TRBJ2-1, with D perhaps matching TRBD1 or TRBD2 (5 bases each). V lost 6 bases, J lost 7 bases, and 25 bases lay in between. Germline CDR1 is LGHNA and CDR2 is YSLEER. The CDR3 runs 17 residues. This CDR3 is CASSQFAGTRGGNEQFF. CDR3 bases: TGCGCCAGCAGTCAATTTGCCGGGACCCGCGGAGGAAATGAGCAGTTCTTC.

A few counts support this clonotype. The V gene is TRBV6-2 or TRBV6-3, the J gene TRBJ1-2, with no clear D. The CDR3 totals 13 residues. Germline V CDR1 and CDR2: MNHEY, SVGEGT. Trimming removed 0 bases from V and 4 bases from J, with 6 bases in between. CDR3 in amino acids: CASSYSRSYGYTF. The CDR3 nucleotides read TGTGCCAGCAGTTACTCGAGGTCCTATGGCTACACCTTC.

This clonotype was seen a few times. The CDR3 nucleotides are TGCGCCAGCAGCTTGGAGGGGCAGCCCTACAATGAGCAGTTCTTC. It codes for CASSLEGQPYNEQFF. The chain links TRBV5-1 to TRBJ2-1, with D possibly matching TRBD1 (5 bases). The germline gives CDR1 SGHRS, CDR2 YFSETQ. The CDR3 loop spans 15 amino acids. With 0 bases removed from V and 2 bases from J, the gap between germline ends came to 9 bases. The full variable domain, rest sourced from reference TRBV5-1 and TRBJ2-1, is KAGVTQTPRYLIKTRGQQVTLSCSPISGHRSVSWYQQTPGQGLQFLFEYFSETQRNKGNFPGRFSGRQFSNSRSEMNVSTLELGDSALYLCASSLEGQPYNEQFFGPGTRLTVL.

The sample holds a few counts of this clonotype. The chain uses TRBV5-1 and TRBJ2-5; 7 bases align to TRBD2. This CDR3 has 13 residues. V was pared by 3 bases and J by 4 bases, with 3 bases of the junction left unmatched. Germline V gene lookup returns CDR1 SGHRS and CDR2 YFSETQ. CDR3 nucleotide sequence: TGCGCCAGCAGCTCTAGCGGACCAGAGACCCAGTACTTC. This encodes CASSSSGPETQYF.

The V and J genes are TRBV12-3 or TRBV12-4 and TRBJ2-1; weak D call: TRBD2 (6 bases). V was pared by 9 bases and J by 6 bases, with 15 bases between. This CDR3 has 13 amino acids. Written as DNA, the CDR3 is TGTGCCAGTTCGGAGGGCTTACGCAATGAGCAGTTCTTC. The encoded protein is CASSEGLRNEQFF.

This sequence joins TRBV20-1 and TRBJ1-1, with TRBD1 as a possible D gene (6 bases). Per germline, CDR1 DFQATT and CDR2 SNEGSKA (reference sequence). The V gene lost 0 bases and the J gene lost 2 bases, with 16 bases spanning the gap. The CDR3 runs 16 residues. CDR3 coding DNA: TGCAGTGCTAGAGATGCTGGGGGCGGAGGAAACACTGAAGCTTTCTTT. The encoded protein is CSARDAGGGGNTEAFF.

J is TRBJ2-7 and V is TRBV12-3 or TRBV12-4, with 9 bases lining up with TRBD2. The junction had 7 bases not matched to a gene; V was cut back by 7 bases and J by 0 bases. The CDR3 has 15 residues. The CDR3 loop is CASTPLAGSSYEQYF. In DNA, the CDR3 is TGTGCCAGCACCCCACTAGCGGGTAGCTCCTACGAGCAGTACTTC.